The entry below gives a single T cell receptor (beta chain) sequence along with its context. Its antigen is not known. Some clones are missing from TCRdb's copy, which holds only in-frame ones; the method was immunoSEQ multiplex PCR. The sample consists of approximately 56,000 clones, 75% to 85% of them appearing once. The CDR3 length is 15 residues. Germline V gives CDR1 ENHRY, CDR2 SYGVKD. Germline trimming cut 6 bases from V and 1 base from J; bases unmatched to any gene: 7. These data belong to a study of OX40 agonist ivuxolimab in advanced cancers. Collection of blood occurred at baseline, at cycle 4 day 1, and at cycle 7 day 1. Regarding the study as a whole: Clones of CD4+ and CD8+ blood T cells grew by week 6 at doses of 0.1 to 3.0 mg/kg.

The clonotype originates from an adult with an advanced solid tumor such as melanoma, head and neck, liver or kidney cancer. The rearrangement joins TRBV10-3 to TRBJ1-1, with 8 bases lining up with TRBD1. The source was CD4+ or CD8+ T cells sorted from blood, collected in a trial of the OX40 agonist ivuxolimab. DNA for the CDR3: TGTGCCATCAGCGACAGGGGAGCGGGGAACACTGAAGCTTTCTTT. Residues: CAISDRGAGNTEAFF.